This T cell receptor beta chain is from a study of blood T cells in healthy people across ages. This CDR3 has 15 amino acids. The V end was cut by 0 bases, the J end by 5 bases, with 13 bases between. The V gene's germline CDR1 is LGHNA and CDR2 YSLEER. The study's findings and limits: Across samples, TCR beta diversity tracked strongly with naive T cell percentage. Roughly linearly, TCR beta diversity per million T cells fell as age increased.

Next came a second PCR, run for about 7 to 12 cycles, which used a sample-barcoded 5' primer along with a J-beta primer mix. Every cDNA was tagged by a template-switch adaptor with 12 random nucleotides. Every sample gave at least 2.5 million paired-end reads containing CDR3. TCRdb re-called the 5' RACE reads with MiXCR, one entry per CDR3 protein. The sample yields 650,000 to 1,000,000 distinct CDR3 sequences, about 34% seen once. This clonotype was seen at least ten times. The antigen is unknown. This clonotype originated in a man between 18 and 35 years old in good health. Sequencing used blood. The genes are TRBV4-3 and TRBJ1-2, with a possible D match to TRBD1 (6 bases). The CDR3 sequence: CASSQDTRGGYGYTF. CDR3 DNA: TGCGCCAGCAGCCAAGATACCAGGGGAGGGTATGGCTACACCTTC.